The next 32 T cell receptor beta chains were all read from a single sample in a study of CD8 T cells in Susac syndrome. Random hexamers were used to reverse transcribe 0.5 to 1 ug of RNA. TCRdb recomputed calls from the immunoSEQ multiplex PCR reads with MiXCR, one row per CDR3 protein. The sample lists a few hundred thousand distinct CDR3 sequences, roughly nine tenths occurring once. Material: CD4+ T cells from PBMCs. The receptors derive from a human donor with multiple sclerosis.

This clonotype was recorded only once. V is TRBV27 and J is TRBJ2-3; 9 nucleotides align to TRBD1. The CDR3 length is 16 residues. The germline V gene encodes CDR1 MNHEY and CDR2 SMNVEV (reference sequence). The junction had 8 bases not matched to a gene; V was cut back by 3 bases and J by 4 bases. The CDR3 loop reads CASSFLGQGTSDTQYF. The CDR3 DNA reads TGTGCCAGCAGTTTCCTTGGACAGGGGACGTCAGATACGCAGTATTTT.

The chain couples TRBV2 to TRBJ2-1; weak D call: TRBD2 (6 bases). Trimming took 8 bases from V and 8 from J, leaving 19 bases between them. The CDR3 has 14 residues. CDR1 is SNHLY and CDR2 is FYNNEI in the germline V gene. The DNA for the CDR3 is TGTGCCAGCCGATGGGGAGGCGGTGGGGATGAGCAGTTCTTC. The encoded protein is CASRWGGGGDEQFF.

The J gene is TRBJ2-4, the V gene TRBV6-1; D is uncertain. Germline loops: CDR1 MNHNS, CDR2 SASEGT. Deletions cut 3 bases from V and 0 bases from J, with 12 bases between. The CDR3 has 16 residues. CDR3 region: CASSDEGYGAKNIQYF. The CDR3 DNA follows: TGTGCCAGCAGTGACGAAGGGTACGGAGCCAAAAACATTCAGTACTTC.

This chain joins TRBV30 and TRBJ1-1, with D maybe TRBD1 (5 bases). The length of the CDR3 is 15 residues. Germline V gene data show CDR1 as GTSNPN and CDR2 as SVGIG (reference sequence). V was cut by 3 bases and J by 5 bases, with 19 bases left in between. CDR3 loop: CAWSPTDGGGTEAFF. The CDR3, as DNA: TGTGCCTGGAGCCCGACGGACGGGGGAGGTACTGAAGCTTTCTTT.

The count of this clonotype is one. This CDR3 reads CASSYSRDGNYGYTF. The CDR3 DNA follows: TGTGCCAGCAGTTACTCGAGGGACGGAAACTATGGCTACACCTTC. The chain is built from TRBV6-2 or TRBV6-3 and TRBJ1-2; the D gene is possibly TRBD1 (5 bases). CDR3 size: 15 residues. Germline V gives CDR1 MNHEY, CDR2 SVGEGT. The germline V and J ends were trimmed by 0 bases and 2 bases, with 10 bases remaining between them.

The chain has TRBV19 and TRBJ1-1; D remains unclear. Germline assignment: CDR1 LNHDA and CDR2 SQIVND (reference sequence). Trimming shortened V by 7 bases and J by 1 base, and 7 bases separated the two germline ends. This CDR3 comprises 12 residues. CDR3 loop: CASTLENTEAFF. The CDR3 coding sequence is TGTGCCAGTACCCTCGAGAACACTGAAGCTTTCTTT.

Here the CDR3 reads CASSAQTGNYGYTF. CDR3 bases: TGCGCCAGCAGCGCCCAGACAGGGAACTATGGCTACACCTTC. The chain couples TRBV5-1 to TRBJ1-2; TRBD1 aligns across 7 bases. The V segment lost 4 bases and the J segment 2 bases; nucleotides outside the gene matches: 5. The CDR3 is made up of 14 amino acids. Germline loops: CDR1 SGHRS, CDR2 YFSETQ.

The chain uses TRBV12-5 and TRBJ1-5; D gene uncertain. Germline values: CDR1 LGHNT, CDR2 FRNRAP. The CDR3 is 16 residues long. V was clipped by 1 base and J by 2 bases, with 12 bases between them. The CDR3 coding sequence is TGTGCTAGTGGTTTGGACTCGGTGTATGGCAATCAGCCCCAGCATTTT. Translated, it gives CASGLDSVYGNQPQHF.

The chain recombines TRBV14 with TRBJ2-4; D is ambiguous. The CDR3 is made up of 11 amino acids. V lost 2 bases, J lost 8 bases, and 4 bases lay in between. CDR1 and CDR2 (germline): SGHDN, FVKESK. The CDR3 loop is CASSQMDIQYF. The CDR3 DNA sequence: TGTGCCAGCAGCCAAATGGACATTCAGTACTTC. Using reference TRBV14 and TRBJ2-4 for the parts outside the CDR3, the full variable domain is EAGVTQFPSHSVIEKGQTVTLRCDPISGHDNLYWYRRVMGKEIKFLLHFVKESKQDESGMPNNRFLAERTGGTYSTLKVQPAELEDSGVYFCASSQMDIQYFGAGTRLSVL.

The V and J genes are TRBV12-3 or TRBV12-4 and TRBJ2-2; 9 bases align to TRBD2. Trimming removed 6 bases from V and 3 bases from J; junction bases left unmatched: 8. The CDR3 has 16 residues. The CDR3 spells CASSLKTSGHTGELFF. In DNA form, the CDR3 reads TGTGCCAGCAGCCTAAAGACTAGCGGACACACCGGGGAGCTGTTTTTT.

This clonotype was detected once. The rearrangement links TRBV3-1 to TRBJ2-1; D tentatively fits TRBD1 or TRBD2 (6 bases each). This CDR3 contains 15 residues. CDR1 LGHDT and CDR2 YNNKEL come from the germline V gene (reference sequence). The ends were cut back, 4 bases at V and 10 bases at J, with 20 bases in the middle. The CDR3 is CASSPPGAIVAEQFF. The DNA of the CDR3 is TGTGCCAGCAGCCCGCCGGGGGCTATTGTAGCCGAGCAGTTCTTC.

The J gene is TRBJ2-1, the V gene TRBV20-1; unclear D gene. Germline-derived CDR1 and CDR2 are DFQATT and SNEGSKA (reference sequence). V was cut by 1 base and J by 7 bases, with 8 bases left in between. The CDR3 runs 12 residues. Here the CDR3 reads CSARGQVNEQFF. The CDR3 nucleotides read TGCAGTGCTAGAGGCCAGGTTAATGAGCAGTTCTTC.

CDR3 residues: CASSVMSQGPTDTQYF. As DNA, the CDR3 is TGTGCCAGCAGCGTTATGTCACAGGGGCCCACAGATACGCAGTATTTT. The chain links TRBV9 to TRBJ2-3, with 7 bases matching TRBD1. V lost 2 bases, J lost 2 bases, and 8 bases stayed unmatched. This CDR3 contains 16 residues. The V gene's germline CDR1 is SGDLS and CDR2 YYNGEE.

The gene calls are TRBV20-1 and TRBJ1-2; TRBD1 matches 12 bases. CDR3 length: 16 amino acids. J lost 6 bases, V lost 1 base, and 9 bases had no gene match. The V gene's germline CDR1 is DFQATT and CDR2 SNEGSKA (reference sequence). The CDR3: CSARGSPGQGADGYTF. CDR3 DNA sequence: TGCAGTGCTAGAGGCTCTCCGGGACAGGGGGCTGATGGCTACACCTTC.

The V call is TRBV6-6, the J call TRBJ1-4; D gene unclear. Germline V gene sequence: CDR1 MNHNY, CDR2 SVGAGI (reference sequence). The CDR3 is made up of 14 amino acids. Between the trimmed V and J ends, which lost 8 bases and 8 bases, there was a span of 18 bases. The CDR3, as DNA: TGTGCCAGCCTCCGGCGAGGAAGTCGGGAAAAACTGTTTTTT. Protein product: CASLRRGSREKLFF.

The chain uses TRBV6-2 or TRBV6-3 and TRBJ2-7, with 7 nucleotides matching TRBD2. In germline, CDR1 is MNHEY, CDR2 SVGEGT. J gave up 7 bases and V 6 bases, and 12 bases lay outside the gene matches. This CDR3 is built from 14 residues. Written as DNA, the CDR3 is TGTGCCAGCAGCCTAGGACTAGGCTCCTGGGAGCAGTACTTC. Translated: CASSLGLGSWEQYF.

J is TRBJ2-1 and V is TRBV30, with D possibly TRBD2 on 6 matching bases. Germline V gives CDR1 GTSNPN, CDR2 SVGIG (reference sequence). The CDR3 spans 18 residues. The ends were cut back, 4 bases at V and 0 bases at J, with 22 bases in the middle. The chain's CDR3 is CAWTFLLKRARSYNEQFF. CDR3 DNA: TGTGCCTGGACCTTCCTACTCAAGCGGGCCCGCTCCTACAATGAGCAGTTCTTC.

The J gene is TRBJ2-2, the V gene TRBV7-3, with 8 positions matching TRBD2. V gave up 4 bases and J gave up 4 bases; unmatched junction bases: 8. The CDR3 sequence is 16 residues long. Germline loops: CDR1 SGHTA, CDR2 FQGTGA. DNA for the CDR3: TGTGCCAGCAGCTCGATAGCGGGGCGCCTCACCGGGGAGCTGTTTTTT. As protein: CASSSIAGRLTGELFF.

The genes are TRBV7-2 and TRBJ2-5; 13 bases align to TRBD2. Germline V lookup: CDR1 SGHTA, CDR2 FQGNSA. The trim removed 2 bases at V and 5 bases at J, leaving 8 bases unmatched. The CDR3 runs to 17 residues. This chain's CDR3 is CASSLPRTSGSRETQYF. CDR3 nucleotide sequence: TGTGCCAGCAGCTTACCCCGGACTAGCGGGAGTCGGGAGACCCAGTACTTC.

The CDR3 loop is CATSDYTGKGTDTQYF. In nucleotides, the CDR3 is TGTGCCACCAGTGACTATACAGGGAAAGGCACAGATACGCAGTATTTT. The chain uses TRBV24-1 and TRBJ2-3, with D perhaps matching TRBD1 (6 bases). Trimming pared 4 bases from V and 1 base from J, leaving 14 bases between. The CDR3 covers 16 residues. Germline loops: CDR1 KGHDR, CDR2 SFDVKD.

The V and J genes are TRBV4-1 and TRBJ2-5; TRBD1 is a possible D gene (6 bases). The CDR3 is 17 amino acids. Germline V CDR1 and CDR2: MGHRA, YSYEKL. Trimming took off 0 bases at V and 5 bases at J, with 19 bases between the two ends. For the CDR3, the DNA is TGCGCCAGCAGCCAAGATGGCGGCAGGGGAATCGGGGAGACCCAGTACTTC. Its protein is CASSQDGGRGIGETQYF.

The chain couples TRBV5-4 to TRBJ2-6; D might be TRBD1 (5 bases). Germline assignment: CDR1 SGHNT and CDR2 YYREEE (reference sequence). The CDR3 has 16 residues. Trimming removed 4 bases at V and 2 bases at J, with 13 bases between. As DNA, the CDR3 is TGTGCCAGCAGCCATATACAGGTCCCTGGGGCCAACGTCCTGACTTTC. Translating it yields CASSHIQVPGANVLTF.

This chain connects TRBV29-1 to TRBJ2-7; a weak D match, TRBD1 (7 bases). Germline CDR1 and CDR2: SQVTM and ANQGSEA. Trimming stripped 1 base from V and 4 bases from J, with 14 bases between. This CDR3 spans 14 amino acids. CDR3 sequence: CSVEGVRGEYEQYF. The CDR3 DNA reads TGCAGCGTTGAAGGTGTCAGGGGGGAGTACGAGCAGTACTTC.

CDR3 nucleotides: TGCGCCAGCAGCTTCCGGGACAACCAGTACGAGCAGTACTTC. It encodes CASSFRDNQYEQYF. The chain recombines TRBV5-1 with TRBJ2-7, with a possible D match to TRBD1 (6 bases). Trimming removed 2 bases at V and 4 bases at J, with 13 bases between. This CDR3 is 14 amino acids long. Germline-derived CDR1 and CDR2 are SGHRS and YFSETQ.

CDR3 bases: TGCGCCAGCAGCCAAGAAGTGGGACAGGGGGTAGATACGCAGTATTTT. It codes for CASSQEVGQGVDTQYF. V gene TRBV4-3 combines with J gene TRBJ2-3; 11 bases are shared with TRBD1. CDR1 and CDR2 from the germline V gene are LGHNA and YSLEER. The CDR3 spans 16 residues. The V gene end was trimmed by 0 bases and the J gene end by 5 bases; junction bases not matched to a gene: 4.

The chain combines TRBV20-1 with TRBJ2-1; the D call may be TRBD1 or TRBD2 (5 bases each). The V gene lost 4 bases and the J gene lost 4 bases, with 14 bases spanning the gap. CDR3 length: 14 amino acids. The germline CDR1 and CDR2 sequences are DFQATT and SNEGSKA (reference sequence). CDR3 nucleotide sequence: TGCAGTGCTACCGGGACCGCTAAATACAATGAGCAGTTCTTC. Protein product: CSATGTAKYNEQFF.

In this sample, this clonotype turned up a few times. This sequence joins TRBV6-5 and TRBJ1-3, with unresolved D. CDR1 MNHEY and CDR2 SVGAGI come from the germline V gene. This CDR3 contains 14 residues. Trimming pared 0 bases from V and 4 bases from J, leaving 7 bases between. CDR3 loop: CASSYSGNGNTIYF. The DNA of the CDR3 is TGTGCCAGCAGTTACTCCGGTAACGGAAACACCATATATTTT.

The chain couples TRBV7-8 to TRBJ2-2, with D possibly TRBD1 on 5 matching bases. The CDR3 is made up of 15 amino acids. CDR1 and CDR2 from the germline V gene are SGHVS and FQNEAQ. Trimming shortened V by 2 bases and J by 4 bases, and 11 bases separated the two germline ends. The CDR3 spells CASSLIRGFTGELFF. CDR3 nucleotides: TGTGCCAGCAGCTTAATAAGGGGATTCACCGGGGAGCTGTTTTTT. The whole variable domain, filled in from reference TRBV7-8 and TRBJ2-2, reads GAGVSQSPRYKVAKRGQDVALRCDPISGHVSLFWYQQALGQGPEFLTYFQNEAQLDKSGLPSDRFFAERPEGSVSTLKIQRTQQEDSAVYLCASSLIRGFTGELFFGEGSRLTVL.

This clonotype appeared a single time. The CDR3 sequence is CSANTLAGLTYEQYF. The CDR3 nucleotides read TGCAGTGCTAACACACTAGCGGGATTAACCTACGAGCAGTACTTC. V usage is TRBV20-1 and J usage is TRBJ2-7; 10 bases agree with TRBD2. The CDR3 is 15 amino acids. Germline V lookup: CDR1 DFQATT, CDR2 SNEGSKA (reference sequence). Trimming at V came to 4 bases and at J to 2 bases, leaving 8 bases not matched to a gene.

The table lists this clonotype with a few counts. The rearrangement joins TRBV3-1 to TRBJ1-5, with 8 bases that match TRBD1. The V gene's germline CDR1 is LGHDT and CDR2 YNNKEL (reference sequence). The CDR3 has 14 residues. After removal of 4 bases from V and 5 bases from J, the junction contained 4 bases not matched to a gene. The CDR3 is CASSPQDRDQPQHF. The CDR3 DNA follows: TGTGCCAGCAGCCCTCAGGACAGGGATCAGCCCCAGCATTTT.

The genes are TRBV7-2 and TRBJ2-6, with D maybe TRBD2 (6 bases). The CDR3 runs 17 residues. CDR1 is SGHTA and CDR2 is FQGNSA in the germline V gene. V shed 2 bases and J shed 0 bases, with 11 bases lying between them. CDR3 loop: CASSLSASVSGANVLTF. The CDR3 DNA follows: TGTGCCAGCAGCTTATCTGCTAGCGTCTCTGGGGCCAACGTCCTGACTTTC.

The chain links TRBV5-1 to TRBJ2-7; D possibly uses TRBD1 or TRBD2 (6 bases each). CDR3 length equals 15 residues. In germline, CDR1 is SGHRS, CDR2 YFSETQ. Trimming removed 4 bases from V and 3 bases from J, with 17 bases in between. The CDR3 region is CASSPQLGGRYEQYF. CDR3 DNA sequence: TGCGCCAGCAGCCCACAACTGGGGGGCCGCTACGAGCAGTACTTC.